This TCR beta chain was profiled in a study of blood T cells in healthy people across ages. Study-wide findings and caveats: With donor CMV status unknown, expanded clonotype changes were possibly confounded.

Concerning this clonotype: What it recognizes is unknown.

Per the germline V gene, CDR1 is SGHKS and CDR2 is YYEKEE (reference sequence). This CDR3 region has 16 residues. V was shortened by 6 bases and J by 0 bases, with 18 bases between the two germline ends. Primed by a sample-barcoded 5' primer and a J-beta primer mix, a second PCR proceeded for 7 to 11 cycles. Using its own MiXCR run on the 5' RACE reads, TCRdb lists one record per CDR3 protein. The sample lists around 800,000 distinct CDR3 sequences, roughly 25% occurring once. A further study also used this sample, focusing on T cells of mothers and their children.

Sequences were obtained from blood. The rearrangement joins TRBV5-5 to TRBJ2-5; the D gene is possibly TRBD2 (5 bases). This sequence was found in a boy younger than 18 in good health. CDR3 in DNA: TGTGCCAGCAAAAGAAGCGGAGAAAACAACCAAGAGACCCAGTACTTC. It encodes CASKRSGENNQETQYF.